A selection of T cell receptor beta chains follows, all from one sample in a study of Ad26.COV2.S vaccination and SARS-CoV-2 variants. Repertoires were generated with immunoSEQ multiplex PCR, while TCRdb's copy carries only in-frame clones and drops some. The table records about 680,000 clones, 70% to 90% of them present only once. Sequencing was performed on peripheral blood, taken in a trial of Ad26.COV2.S vaccine versus placebo. These receptor sequences come from a person between 18 and 65 years old who received the Ad26.COV2.S COVID-19 vaccine or a placebo. The CDR3 runs from the conserved cysteine through the conserved F or W. A D gene is named only where the DNA matches it firmly. Not all rows give a size; the values are once, few, many and, for expanded clones, a class.

TRBJ1-2	once	TRBV5-6	TRBD1	CASSLAQGAGYGYTF	TGTGCCAGCAGCTTGGCACAGGGGGCGGGCTATGGCTACACCTTC
TRBJ2-5	NA	TRBV27	NA	CASSSPGRGETQYF	TGTGCCAGCAGTTCCCCGGGGAGGGGGGAGACCCAGTACTTC
TRBJ2-1	NA	TRBV3-1/TRBV3-2	TRBD2	CASSPETSGGLQQFF	TGTGCCAGCAGCCCCGAGACTAGCGGGGGGTTGCAGCAGTTCTTC
TRBJ1-3	NA	TRBV18	NA	CASSPLLGERTGNTIYF	TGTGCCAGCTCACCACTTCTCGGGGAGAGAACTGGAAACACCATATATTTT
TRBJ2-5	NA	TRBV19	NA	CASSALTGQVETQYF	TGTGCCAGTAGTGCACTAACAGGGCAGGTAGAGACCCAGTACTTC
TRBJ2-2	once	TRBV12-5	NA	CASGLVLGDYTGELFF	TGTGCTAGTGGTTTGGTACTTGGGGATTATACCGGGGAGCTGTTTTTT
TRBJ2-7	NA	TRBV28	TRBD1	CASSYTEGQTNSYEQYF	TGTGCCAGCAGCTACACCGAGGGACAGACTAACTCCTACGAGCAGTACTTC
TRBJ2-1	NA	TRBV6-5	TRBD2	CASSSTTSGLFF	TGTGCCAGCAGCTCTACTACTAGCGGGTTATTCTTC
TRBJ2-5	NA	TRBV15	NA	CATSSLAGAETQYF	TGTGCCACCAGCAGTTTGGCGGGTGCTGAGACCCAGTACTTC
TRBJ2-7	NA	TRBV7-8	NA	CASSLEGSPYEQYF	TGTGCCAGCAGCTTAGAAGGCAGTCCCTACGAGCAGTACTTC
TRBJ2-7	NA	TRBV21-1	NA	CASSNYTGTSGRWSYF	TGTGCCAGCAGCAACTACACCGGGACTAGCGGGAGATGGTCGTACTTC
TRBJ1-2	NA	TRBV27	NA	CASSLRGPNYGYTF	TGTGCCAGCAGTTTGAGGGGTCCTAACTATGGCTACACCTTC
TRBJ1-3	NA	TRBV30	NA	CAWSGPPRNTIYF	TGTGCCTGGAGTGGCCCCCCGAGAAACACCATATATTTT
TRBJ2-7	NA	TRBV24-1	NA	CATSDPGRSSYEQYF	TGTGCCACCAGTGACCCTGGTCGAAGCTCCTACGAGCAGTACTTC
TRBJ2-3	NA	TRBV19	TRBD1	CASSKGQSSTDTQYF	TGTGCCAGTAGTAAGGGACAGTCTAGCACAGATACGCAGTATTTT
TRBJ2-7	NA	TRBV18	NA	CASLDGTLGSYEQYF	TGTGCCAGCTTAGACGGGACCCTAGGCTCCTACGAGCAGTACTTC
TRBJ2-2	NA	TRBV6-5	NA	CASSYSRVETGELFF	TGTGCCAGCAGTTACTCGAGGGTAGAAACCGGGGAGCTGTTTTTT
TRBJ2-1	NA	TRBV7-9	TRBD2	CASSSTSGAYNEQFF	TGTGCCAGCAGCTCTACTAGCGGGGCTTACAATGAGCAGTTCTTC
TRBJ2-7	NA	TRBV6-2/TRBV6-3	NA	CASSPSSYEQYF	TGTGCCAGCAGCCCCTCCTCCTACGAGCAGTACTTC
TRBJ2-7	NA	TRBV4-2	TRBD1	CASSQAPTGGYEQYF	TGTGCCAGCAGCCAAGCCCCGACAGGGGGCTACGAGCAGTACTTC
TRBJ1-5	NA	TRBV29-1	NA	CSVEGDAGQPQHF	TGCAGCGTTGAGGGCGACGCGGGTCAGCCCCAGCATTTT
TRBJ1-1	NA	TRBV5-4	TRBD1	CASSSPGGAMSEAFF	TGTGCCAGCAGCTCGCCAGGGGGCGCGATGTCTGAAGCTTTCTTT
TRBJ2-6	NA	TRBV11-2	TRBD1	CASSLDRDRSSSGANVLTF	TGTGCCAGCAGCTTGGACCGGGACAGGTCCTCCTCTGGGGCCAACGTCCTGACTTTC
TRBJ2-5	NA	TRBV21-1	NA	CASKDPQKEQETQYF	TGTGCCAGCAAGGACCCGCAAAAAGAACAAGAGACCCAGTACTTC